This paragraph covers one TCR beta chain sequence. Its antigen is still unknown. Nothing much larger sits one base from this clone, and base qualities are not available. The data originate from a study of cytomegalovirus exposure and HLA in healthy donors (TCRdb year 2017). Background for the entire study: According to an earlier analysis of several hundred of the donors, some 180 million T cells yielded 120 million or so unique TCR beta sequences and approximately 300 Gb of sequence data. A later analysis re-examined previously published TCR beta repertoires from about 700 donors and added high-resolution HLA genotyping to investigate patterns of TCR occurrence. Along with the roughly 670-subject first cohort, a separate validation cohort of over 90 different subjects was used. HLA typing covered class I and class II loci at four-digit resolution. An early release covering approximately 600 HLA-typed donors comprised about 300 gigabases of sequencing data and roughly 86 million unique TCR sequences. Donor age, sex, ethnicity and CMV serostatus were compiled together with the repertoire data. Among the roughly 400 genotyped donors, 81% belonged to the genetic ancestry cluster associated with self-reported Caucasian donors. The number of donors typed differed by locus, with about 620-630 for A, B, C, DRB1 and DQB1, over 500 for DQA1, 600 to 610 for DPA1, and around 450 for DPB1. On average, 235,054 unique TCR beta nucleotide sequences were sequenced per donor among about 400 genotyped donors of the cohort, with around 19% of those sequences being non-productive. The study was designed to test whether signatures of past pathogen exposure could be identified by cataloging public T cell receptors. A later genetic analysis used genome-wide SNP genotypes for about three fifths of the roughly 700 donors, treating that subset as a discovery cohort. About five DR-DQ haplotypes were treated as single units for association and clustering because of strong linkage in the cohort. Using immunosequencing, the study profiled T cell repertoires from 640 or so subjects and related those repertoires to cytomegalovirus serostatus. In an earlier analysis of about 590 of the donors, high-throughput TCR beta sequencing was used to judge whether each TCR beta V gene segment behaved as functional or pseudogenic. Every discovery cohort repertoire had been produced on one sequencing platform. To predict cytomegalovirus infection status, the study combined high-throughput TCR immunosequencing, statistical association of individual TCRs with disease status, and machine learning. In the later analysis, no new phenotypic data were used to find candidate immune exposures; instead, reliance was placed on TCR beta sequences and their occurrence across donors.

The cohort comprised more than 550 healthy bone marrow donors. At the time of sampling, all cohort members were nominally healthy, though unrecorded immune exposures were likely present. The donor tested CMV seropositive, placing the donor among the 310 or so seropositive members of the cohort. Each donor provided a peripheral blood sample, and peripheral blood mononuclear cells were used for TCR beta sequencing. Genomic DNA extraction from the blood cell samples was performed with the Qiagen DNeasy Blood Extraction Kit. What the work shows at the level of the full study, not this receptor alone: Sequencing depth was assumed to be roughly uniform across donors in the presence/absence analyses, though that assumption may not hold. A later genetic analysis reported fewer N-insertions in productive TCRs among donors in an Asian-associated ancestry cluster than the roughly 690-donor mean. Across donors, most TCR sequences were observed very rarely, whereas some public TCRs were present in many individuals. In vitro tests confirmed that a few of the cytomegalovirus-associated TCR beta chains recognize cytomegalovirus antigens. Cytomegalovirus status was reported to be diagnosed by the classifier with high specificity and sensitivity in both the original and validation cohorts. When HLA alleles, especially DR and DQ, strongly co-occurred, attributing TCR associations to individual alleles was difficult. In an earlier analysis of about 550 of the donors, most TCR beta V segments were observed in productive rearrangements about 90% or about 30% of the time, broadly matching IMGT annotations. CMV serostatus was the only immune exposure information available for the cohort. In a later genetic analysis, a missense DCLRE1C variant was associated with V-gene and J-gene trimming of TCR beta chains, and the association was replicated in an independent cohort. Because counts were too low, under 20 rarely observed V segments, including chromosome 9 orphons, were left out of the earlier analysis of over 550 of the donors. The study gave a list of over 150 TCR beta chains associated with cytomegalovirus. Because HLA typing was unavailable for some donors at each locus, only the typed subset was used in association tests. The cohort was sequenced for TCR beta chains only, and without alpha or paired-chain data the features that could be detected were limited. Some IMGT-functional V segments, including TRBV6-2 and TRBV6-3, could not be told apart with the 87-base-pair reads, so those segments were excluded. The authors suggested that the approach could potentially be extended to other disease states and immunological phenotypes. Most CMV-associated TCR beta chains appeared to be HLA-restricted in a later analysis, and the HLA associations seemed to be driven largely by CMV exposure. Linkage disequilibrium might explain the correlated functional status among segregating V segments, but an unknown experimental factor could not be excluded. Compared with equally common non-associated chains, HLA-associated TCR beta chains in a later analysis were more clonally expanded and had lower generation probabilities. A further reported finding was that TCR beta sequences accurately predicted the HLA-A and HLA-B alleles for most subjects in the first cohort. In a later analysis, the rate of TCR association differed among HLA loci, with DRB1 alleles having the most associated TCRs and HLA-C alleles having the fewest. A cluster of highly shared sequence variants was judged likely to represent a technical artifact of the sequencing pipeline. At a false discovery rate of 0.05, a later analysis linked under 20,000 TCR beta sequences to specific HLA alleles. According to a later analysis, parvovirus B19, influenza, CMV and Epstein-Barr virus appeared linked to several top co-occurrence clusters.

CDR1 LNHDA and CDR2 SQIVND are derived from the germline V gene (reference sequence). V loses 0 bases, J loses 7 bases, and the germline ends lie 9 bases apart. Its CDR3 holds 14 amino acids, cysteine through phenylalanine. Kept here is only the CDR3 DNA, which spans 42 bases and is read in frame from base 1. Library prep was done by the immunoSEQ multiplex PCR assay. A mixture of 60 forward primers for TCR Vbeta segments and 13 reverse primers for TCR Jbeta segments was used in the multiplex PCR. The CDR3 region of rearranged TCR beta genes was amplified from genomic DNA with a multiplex PCR assay. On the Illumina HiSeq System, the amplified TCR beta libraries were sequenced as 87-base-pair reads. The paper's data handling went like this. A later analysis tallied tens of millions of unique TCR beta chains across the 600 to 700 repertoires, and about 12 million of those chains were shared by two or more donors. Raw reads were error-corrected and collapsed into unique sequences with a nearest-neighbor algorithm that merged closely related sequences to remove PCR and sequencing errors. V, D and J gene segments were assigned by aligning CDR3 sequences to IMGT reference sequences. For a sequence to be retained, a match of at least six nucleotides to both a V gene segment and a J gene segment was required. A rearrangement was called productive if the CDR3 had no stop codons and remained in frame with V and J, and every other rearrangement was called non-productive. CDR3 was defined by IMGT convention, running from the second conserved V-encoded cysteine to the conserved J-encoded phenylalanine. The earlier analysis of roughly 590 of the donors excluded sequences that lacked an unambiguous match to a single V gene segment. An earlier analysis of approximately 590 of the donors called V segments functional above 56.7% productive rearrangements and segregating when the between-donor standard deviation exceeded 5%. To diagnose cytomegalovirus status from the catalog of TCR beta chain sequences, a statistical classification framework was built. A later analysis assigned V and J genes by comparing TCR nucleotide sequences with IMGT/GENE-DB human TR gene sequences. The TCRdist pipeline was used in a later analysis to assign CDR3 sequences and most-parsimonious VDJ recombination scenarios. In a later analysis, each TCR beta chain was defined by its CDR3 amino acid sequence together with its V-gene family, and reads lacking a unique V-gene family were excluded. A later analysis removed 500 to 650 highly shared, low-generation-probability nucleotide sequences to deal with suspected cross-contamination and a sequencing artifact. A later analysis calculated a clonal expansion index for each public chain from normalized within-repertoire ranks of inferred template counts. A later analysis computed generation probabilities with a VDJ recombination model fitted to out-of-frame rearrangements, and checked the results against IGoR. A later analysis scored TCR-TCR, TCR-HLA and TCR-CMV co-occurrence with hypergeometric tests, applying a repertoire-size bias correction to TCR pairs. To estimate false discovery rates, a later analysis permuted the HLA or CMV assignments 20 times. In a later analysis, co-occurring TCRs were grouped with DBSCAN, and TCRdist sequence similarity was added when clustering was performed within HLA-allele-positive subsets. For co-occurrence clustering, repertoires with fewer than 30,000 or more than 120,000 public chains were excluded, along with roughly 5 repertoires with anomalous nucleotide sharing. TCRdb provides this immuneACCESS table in a form limited to in-frame rearrangements. Some clones are lacking; in checked studies, under half of them reflect an unresolved V gene, and why the rest are absent is not known. D and trimming come from the DNA, and the V and J calls and clone size come from that table. For this sample there are roughly 110,000 clones; roughly 82% appear just once. 2% to 3% of the sample belongs to the ten largest clones.

The receptor was derived from a man aged 25 to 45 in good health and CMV-seropositive. In this chain, TRBV19 is recombined with TRBJ1-4; 6 matching bases give a weak D call of TRBD1. Sequenced sample: PBMCs. The DNA sequence is TGTGCCAGTAGTATAGAGGGGGCTCGTGAAAAACTGTTTTTT. This yields the protein CASSIEGAREKLFF.